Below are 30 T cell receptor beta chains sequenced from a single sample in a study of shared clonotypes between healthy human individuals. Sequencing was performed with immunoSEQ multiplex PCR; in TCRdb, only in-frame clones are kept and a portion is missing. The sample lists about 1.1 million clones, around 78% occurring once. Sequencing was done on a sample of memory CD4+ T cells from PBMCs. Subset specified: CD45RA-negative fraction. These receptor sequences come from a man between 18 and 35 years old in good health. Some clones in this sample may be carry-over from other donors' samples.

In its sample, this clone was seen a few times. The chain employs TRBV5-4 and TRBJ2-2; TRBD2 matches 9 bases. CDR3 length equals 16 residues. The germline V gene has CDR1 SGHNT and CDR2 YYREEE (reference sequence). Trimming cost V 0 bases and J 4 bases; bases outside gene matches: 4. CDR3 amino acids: CASSLVAGGPTGELFF. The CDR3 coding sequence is TGTGCCAGCAGCTTGGTGGCGGGAGGGCCCACCGGGGAGCTGTTTTTT.

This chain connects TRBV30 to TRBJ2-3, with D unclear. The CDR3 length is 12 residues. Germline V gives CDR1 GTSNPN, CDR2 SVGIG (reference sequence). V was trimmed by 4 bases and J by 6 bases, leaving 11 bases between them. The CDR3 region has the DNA TGTGCCTGGACCGGAGATCGGGATACGCAGTATTTT. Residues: CAWTGDRDTQYF.

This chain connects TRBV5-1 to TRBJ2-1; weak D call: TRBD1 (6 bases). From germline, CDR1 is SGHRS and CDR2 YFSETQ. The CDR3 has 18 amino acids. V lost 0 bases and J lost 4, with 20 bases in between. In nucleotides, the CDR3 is TGCGCCAGCAGCTTGGGAATCGCCTGGACGGGACAATACAATGAGCAGTTCTTC. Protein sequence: CASSLGIAWTGQYNEQFF.

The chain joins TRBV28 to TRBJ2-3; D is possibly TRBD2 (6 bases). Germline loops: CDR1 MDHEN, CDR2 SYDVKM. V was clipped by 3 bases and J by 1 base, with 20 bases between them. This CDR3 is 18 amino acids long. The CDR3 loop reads CASSFPVGGSGGTDTQYF. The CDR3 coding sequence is TGTGCCAGCAGTTTTCCGGTTGGGGGGAGTGGGGGCACAGATACGCAGTATTTT.

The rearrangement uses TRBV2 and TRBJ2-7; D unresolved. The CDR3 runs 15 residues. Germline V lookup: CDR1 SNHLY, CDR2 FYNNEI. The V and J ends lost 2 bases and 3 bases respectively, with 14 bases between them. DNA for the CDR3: TGTGCCAGCAGTGAAATTTTGCTGGAAGACTACGAGCAGTACTTC. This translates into CASSEILLEDYEQYF.

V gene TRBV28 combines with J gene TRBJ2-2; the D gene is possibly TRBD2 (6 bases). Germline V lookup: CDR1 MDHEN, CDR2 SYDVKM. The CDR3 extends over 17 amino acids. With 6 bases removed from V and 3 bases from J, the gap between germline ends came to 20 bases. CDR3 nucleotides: TGTGCCAGCAGATCCGCGGGACGGGAAATGTACACCGGGGAGCTGTTTTTT. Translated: CASRSAGREMYTGELFF.

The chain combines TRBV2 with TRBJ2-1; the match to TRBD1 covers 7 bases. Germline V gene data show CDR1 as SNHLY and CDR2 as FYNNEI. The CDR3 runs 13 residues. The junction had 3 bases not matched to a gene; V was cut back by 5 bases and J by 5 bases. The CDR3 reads CASSWTGNNEQFF. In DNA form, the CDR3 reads TGTGCCAGCAGTTGGACAGGCAACAATGAGCAGTTCTTC.

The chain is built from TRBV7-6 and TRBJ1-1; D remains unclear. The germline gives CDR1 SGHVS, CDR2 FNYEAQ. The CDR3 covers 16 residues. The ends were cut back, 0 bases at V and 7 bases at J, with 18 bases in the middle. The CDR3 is CASSLAPDLETGEAFF. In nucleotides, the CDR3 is TGTGCCAGCAGCTTAGCCCCAGACCTAGAAACTGGTGAAGCTTTCTTT.

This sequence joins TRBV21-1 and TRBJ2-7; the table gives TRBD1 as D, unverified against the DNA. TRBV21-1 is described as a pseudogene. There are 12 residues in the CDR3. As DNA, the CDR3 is TGTGCCAAGGGGACAGAGTCCTACGAGCAGTACTTC. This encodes CAKGTESYEQYF.

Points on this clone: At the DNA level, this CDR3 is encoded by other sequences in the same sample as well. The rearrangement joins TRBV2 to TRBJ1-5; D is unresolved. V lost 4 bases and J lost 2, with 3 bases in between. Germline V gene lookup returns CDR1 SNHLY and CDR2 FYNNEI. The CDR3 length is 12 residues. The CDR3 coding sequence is TGTGCCAGCAGTGGGGGCAATCAGCCCCAGCATTTT. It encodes CASSGGNQPQHF.

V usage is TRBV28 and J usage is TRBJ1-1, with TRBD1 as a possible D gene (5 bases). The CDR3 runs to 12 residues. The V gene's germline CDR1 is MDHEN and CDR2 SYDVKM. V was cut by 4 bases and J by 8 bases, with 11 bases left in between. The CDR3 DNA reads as TGTGCCAGCAGTTGGGACTCTCTCGAAGCTTTCTTT. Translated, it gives CASSWDSLEAFF.

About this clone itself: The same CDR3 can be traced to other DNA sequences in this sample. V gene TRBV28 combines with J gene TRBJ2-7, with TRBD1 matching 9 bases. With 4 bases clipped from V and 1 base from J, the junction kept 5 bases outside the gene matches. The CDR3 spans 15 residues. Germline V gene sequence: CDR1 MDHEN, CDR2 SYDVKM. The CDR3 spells CASSSTGTGSYEQYF. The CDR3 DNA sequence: TGTGCCAGCAGTTCCACGGGGACAGGGTCCTACGAGCAGTACTTC.

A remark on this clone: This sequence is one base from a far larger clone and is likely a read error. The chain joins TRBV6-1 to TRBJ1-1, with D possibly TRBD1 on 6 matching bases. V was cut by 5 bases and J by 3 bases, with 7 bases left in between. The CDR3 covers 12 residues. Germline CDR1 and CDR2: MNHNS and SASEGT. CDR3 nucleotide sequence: TGTGCCAGCAGTTGGGGGCACACTGAAGCTTTCTTT. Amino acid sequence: CASSWGHTEAFF.

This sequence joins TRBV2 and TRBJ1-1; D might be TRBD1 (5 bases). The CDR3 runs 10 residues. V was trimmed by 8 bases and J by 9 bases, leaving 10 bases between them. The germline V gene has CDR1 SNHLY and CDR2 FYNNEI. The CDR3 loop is CASGDLKAFF. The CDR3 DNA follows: TGTGCCAGCGGGGACCTCAAAGCTTTCTTT.

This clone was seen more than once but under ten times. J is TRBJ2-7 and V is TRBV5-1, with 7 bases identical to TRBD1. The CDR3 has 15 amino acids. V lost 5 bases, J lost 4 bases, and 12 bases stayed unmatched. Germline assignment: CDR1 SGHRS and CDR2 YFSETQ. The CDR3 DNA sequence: TGCGCCAGCAGTCGAGAGGACAGGACAGTTTACGAGCAGTACTTC. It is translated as CASSREDRTVYEQYF. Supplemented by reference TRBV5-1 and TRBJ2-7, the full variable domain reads KAGVTQTPRYLIKTRGQQVTLSCSPISGHRSVSWYQQTPGQGLQFLFEYFSETQRNKGNFPGRFSGRQFSNSRSEMNVSTLELGDSALYLCASSREDRTVYEQYFGPGTRLTVT.

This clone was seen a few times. The CDR3 sequence: CASSTQGKKLFF. CDR3 coding DNA: TGTGCCAGTAGTACACAGGGGAAGAAACTGTTTTTT. This rearrangement joins TRBV19 to TRBJ1-4; TRBD1 agrees at 7 bases. The V segment lost 4 bases and the J segment 11 bases; nucleotides outside the gene matches: 4. Germline lookup yields CDR1 LNHDA and CDR2 SQIVND (reference sequence). The CDR3 has 12 residues.

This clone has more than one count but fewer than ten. Here the CDR3 reads CASSIQGAITDTQYF. The CDR3 bases are TGCGCCAGCAGCATCCAGGGGGCTATAACAGATACGCAGTATTTT. The chain recombines TRBV5-1 with TRBJ2-3; 8 nucleotides align to TRBD1. There are 15 residues in the CDR3. V gave up 4 bases and J gave up 3 bases; unmatched junction bases: 7. The germline V gene encodes CDR1 SGHRS and CDR2 YFSETQ. Full variable domain (remainder filled in from reference TRBV5-1 and TRBJ2-3): KAGVTQTPRYLIKTRGQQVTLSCSPISGHRSVSWYQQTPGQGLQFLFEYFSETQRNKGNFPGRFSGRQFSNSRSEMNVSTLELGDSALYLCASSIQGAITDTQYFGPGTRLTVL.

In nucleotides, the CDR3 is TGTGCCAGTTGTAGCGTACCCGGGGAGCTGTTTTTT. Its translation is CASCSVPGELFF. The V gene is TRBV6-5, the J gene TRBJ2-2; TRBD2 is a possible D gene (5 bases). The germline gives CDR1 MNHEY, CDR2 SVGAGI. V was clipped by 9 bases and J by 6 bases, with 11 bases between them. CDR3 length: 12 amino acids.

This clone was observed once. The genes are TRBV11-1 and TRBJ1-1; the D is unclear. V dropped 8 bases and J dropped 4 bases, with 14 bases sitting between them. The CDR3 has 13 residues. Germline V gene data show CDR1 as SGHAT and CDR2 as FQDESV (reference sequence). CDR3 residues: CASSRFAGTEAFF. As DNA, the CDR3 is TGTGCCAGCTCCCGGTTTGCGGGCACTGAAGCTTTCTTT.

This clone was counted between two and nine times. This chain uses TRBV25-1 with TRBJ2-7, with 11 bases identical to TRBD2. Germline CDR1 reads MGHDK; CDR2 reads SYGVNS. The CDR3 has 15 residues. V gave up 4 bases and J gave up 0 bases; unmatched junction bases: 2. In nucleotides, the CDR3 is TGTGCCAGCAGTGTTACTAGCGGGAGCTCCTACGAGCAGTACTTC. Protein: CASSVTSGSSYEQYF.

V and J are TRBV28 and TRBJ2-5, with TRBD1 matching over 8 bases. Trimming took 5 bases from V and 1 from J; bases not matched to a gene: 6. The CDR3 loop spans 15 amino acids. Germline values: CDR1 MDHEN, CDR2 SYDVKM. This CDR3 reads CASSGDRTSQETQYF. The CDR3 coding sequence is TGTGCCAGCAGTGGGGACAGGACTTCCCAAGAGACCCAGTACTTC.

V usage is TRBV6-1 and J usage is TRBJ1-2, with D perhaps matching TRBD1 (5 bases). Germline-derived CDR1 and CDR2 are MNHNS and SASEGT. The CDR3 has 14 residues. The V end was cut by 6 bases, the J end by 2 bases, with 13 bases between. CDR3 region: CASRPYQGNYGYTF. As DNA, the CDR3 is TGTGCCAGCAGGCCATACCAGGGCAACTATGGCTACACCTTC.

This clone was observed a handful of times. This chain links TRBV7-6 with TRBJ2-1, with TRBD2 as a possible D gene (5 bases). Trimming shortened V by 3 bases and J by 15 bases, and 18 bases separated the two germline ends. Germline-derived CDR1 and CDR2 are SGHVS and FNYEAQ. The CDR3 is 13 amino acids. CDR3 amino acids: CASSFPRDPIPFF. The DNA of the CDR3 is TGTGCCAGCAGCTTCCCCCGGGATCCAATACCGTTCTTC.

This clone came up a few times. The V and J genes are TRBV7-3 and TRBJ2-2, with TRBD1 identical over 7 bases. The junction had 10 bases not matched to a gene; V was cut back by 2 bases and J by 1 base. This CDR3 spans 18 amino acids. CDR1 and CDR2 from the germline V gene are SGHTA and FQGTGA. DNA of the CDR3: TGTGCCAGCAGCTTACAACCAACCGGGACAGTGAACACCGGGGAGCTGTTTTTT. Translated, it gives CASSLQPTGTVNTGELFF.

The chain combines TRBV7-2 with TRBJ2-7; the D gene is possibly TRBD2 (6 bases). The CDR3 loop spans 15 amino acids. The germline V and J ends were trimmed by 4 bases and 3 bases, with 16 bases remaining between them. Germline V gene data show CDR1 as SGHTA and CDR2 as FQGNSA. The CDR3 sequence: CASSYNRDSHYEQYF. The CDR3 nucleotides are TGTGCCAGCAGCTACAACCGGGACTCGCACTACGAGCAGTACTTC. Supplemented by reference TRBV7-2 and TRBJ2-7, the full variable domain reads GAGVSQSPSNKVTEKGKDVELRCDPISGHTALYWYRQSLGQGLEFLIYFQGNSAPDKSGLPSDRFSAERTGGSVSTLTIQRTQQEDSAVYLCASSYNRDSHYEQYFGPGTRLTVT.

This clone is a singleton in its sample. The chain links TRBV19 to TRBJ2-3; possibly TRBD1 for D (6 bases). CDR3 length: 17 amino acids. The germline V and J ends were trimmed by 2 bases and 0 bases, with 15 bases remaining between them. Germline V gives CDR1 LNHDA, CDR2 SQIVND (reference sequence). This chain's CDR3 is CASSILSTGASTDTQYF. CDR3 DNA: TGTGCCAGTAGTATACTCTCGACAGGAGCTAGCACAGATACGCAGTATTTT.

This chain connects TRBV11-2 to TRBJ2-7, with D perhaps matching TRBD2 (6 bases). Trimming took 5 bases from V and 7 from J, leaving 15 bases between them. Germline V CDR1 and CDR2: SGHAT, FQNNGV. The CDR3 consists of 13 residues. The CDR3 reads CASSPGLFGEQYF. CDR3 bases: TGTGCCAGCAGCCCGGGACTTTTCGGGGAGCAGTACTTC.

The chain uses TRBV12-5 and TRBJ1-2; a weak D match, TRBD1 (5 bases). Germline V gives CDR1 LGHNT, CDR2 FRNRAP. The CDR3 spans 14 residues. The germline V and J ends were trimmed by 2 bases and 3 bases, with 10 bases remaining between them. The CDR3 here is CASGLQGVYYGYTF. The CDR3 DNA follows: TGTGCTAGTGGTTTGCAGGGAGTCTACTATGGCTACACCTTC.

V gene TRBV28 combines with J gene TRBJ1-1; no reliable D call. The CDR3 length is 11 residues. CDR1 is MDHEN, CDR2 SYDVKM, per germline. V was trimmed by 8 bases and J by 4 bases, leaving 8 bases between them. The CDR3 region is CASDKGTEAFF. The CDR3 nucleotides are TGTGCCAGCGACAAGGGCACTGAAGCTTTCTTT.

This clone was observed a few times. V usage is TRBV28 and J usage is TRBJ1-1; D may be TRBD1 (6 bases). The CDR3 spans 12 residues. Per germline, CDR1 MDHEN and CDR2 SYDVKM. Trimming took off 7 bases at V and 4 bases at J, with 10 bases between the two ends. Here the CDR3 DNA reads TGTGCCAGCAATGAGGGGGGCACTGAAGCTTTCTTT. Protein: CASNEGGTEAFF.